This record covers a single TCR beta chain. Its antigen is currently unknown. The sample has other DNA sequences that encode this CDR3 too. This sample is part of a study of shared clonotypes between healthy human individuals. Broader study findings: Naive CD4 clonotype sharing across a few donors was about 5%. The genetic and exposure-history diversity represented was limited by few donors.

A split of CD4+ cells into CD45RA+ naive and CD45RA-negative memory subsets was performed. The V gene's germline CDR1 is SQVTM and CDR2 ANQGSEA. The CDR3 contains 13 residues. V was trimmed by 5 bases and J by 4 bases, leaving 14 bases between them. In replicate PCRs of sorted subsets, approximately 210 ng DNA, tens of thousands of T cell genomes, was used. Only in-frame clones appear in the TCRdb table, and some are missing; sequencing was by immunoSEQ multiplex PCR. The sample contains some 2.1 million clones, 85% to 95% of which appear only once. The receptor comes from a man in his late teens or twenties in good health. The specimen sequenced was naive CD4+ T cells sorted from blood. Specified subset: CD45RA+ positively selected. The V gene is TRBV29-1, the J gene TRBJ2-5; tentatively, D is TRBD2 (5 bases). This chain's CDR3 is CSVLRGLGETQYF. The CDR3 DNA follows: TGCAGCGTTCTTAGAGGGCTTGGAGAGACCCAGTACTTC.